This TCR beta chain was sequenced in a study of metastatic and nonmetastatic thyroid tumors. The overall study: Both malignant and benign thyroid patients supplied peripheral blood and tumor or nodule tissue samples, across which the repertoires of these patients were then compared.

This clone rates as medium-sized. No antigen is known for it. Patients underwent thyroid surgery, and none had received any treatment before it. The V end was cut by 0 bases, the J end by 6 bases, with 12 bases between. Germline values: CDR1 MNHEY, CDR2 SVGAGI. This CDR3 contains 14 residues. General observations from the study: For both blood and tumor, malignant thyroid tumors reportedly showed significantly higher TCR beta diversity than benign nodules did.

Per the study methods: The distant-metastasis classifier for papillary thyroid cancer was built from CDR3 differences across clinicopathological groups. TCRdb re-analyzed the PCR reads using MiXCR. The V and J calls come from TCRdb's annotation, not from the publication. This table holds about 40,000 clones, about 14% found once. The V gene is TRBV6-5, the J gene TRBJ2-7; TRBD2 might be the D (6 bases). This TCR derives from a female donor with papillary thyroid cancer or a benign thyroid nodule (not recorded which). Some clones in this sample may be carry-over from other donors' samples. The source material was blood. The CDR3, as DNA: TGTGCCAGCAGTTACTCTCGACTAGTTGGCGAGCAGTACTTC. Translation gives CASSYSRLVGEQYF.